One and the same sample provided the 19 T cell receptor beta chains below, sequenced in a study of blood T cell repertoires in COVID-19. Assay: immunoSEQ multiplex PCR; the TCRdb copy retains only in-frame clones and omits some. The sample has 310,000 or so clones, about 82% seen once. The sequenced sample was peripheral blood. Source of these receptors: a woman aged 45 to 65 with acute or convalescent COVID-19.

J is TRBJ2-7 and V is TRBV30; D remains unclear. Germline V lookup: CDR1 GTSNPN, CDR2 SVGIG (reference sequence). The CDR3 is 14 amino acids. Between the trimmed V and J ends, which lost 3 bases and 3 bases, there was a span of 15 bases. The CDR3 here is CAWRFSPTYYEQYF. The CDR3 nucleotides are TGTGCCTGGAGGTTTAGTCCCACGTACTACGAGCAGTACTTC.

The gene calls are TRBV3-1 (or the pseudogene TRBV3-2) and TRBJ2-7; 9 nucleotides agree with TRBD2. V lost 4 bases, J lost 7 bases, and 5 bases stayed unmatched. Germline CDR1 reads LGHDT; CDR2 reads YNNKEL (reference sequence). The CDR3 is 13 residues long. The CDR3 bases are TGTGCCAGCAGCCCAGGACTAGCGACTGAGCAGTACTTC. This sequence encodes CASSPGLATEQYF.

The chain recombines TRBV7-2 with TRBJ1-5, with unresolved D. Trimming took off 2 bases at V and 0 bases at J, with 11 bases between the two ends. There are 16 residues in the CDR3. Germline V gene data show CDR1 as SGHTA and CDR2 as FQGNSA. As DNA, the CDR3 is TGTGCCAGCAGCTTAAACCCCGGGAATAGCAATCAGCCCCAGCATTTT. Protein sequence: CASSLNPGNSNQPQHF.

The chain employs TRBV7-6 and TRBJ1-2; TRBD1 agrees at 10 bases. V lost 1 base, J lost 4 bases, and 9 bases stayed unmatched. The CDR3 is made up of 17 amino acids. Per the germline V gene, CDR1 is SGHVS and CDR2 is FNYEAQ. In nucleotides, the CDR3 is TGTGCCAGCAGCTTAGAGGTTTGGGGACAGGGGACCTATGGCTACACCTTC. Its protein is CASSLEVWGQGTYGYTF. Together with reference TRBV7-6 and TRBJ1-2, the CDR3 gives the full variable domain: GAGVSQSPRYKVTKRGQDVALRCDPISGHVSLYWYRQALGQGPEFLTYFNYEAQQDKSGLPNDRFSAERPEGSISTLTIQRTEQRDSAMYRCASSLEVWGQGTYGYTFGSGTRLTVV.

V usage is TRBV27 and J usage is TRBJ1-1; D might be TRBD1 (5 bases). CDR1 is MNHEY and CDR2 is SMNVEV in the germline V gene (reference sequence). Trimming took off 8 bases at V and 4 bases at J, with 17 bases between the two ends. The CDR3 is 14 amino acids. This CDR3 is CASGWSGLGTEAFF. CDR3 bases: TGTGCCAGCGGTTGGTCAGGGCTTGGCACTGAAGCTTTCTTT.

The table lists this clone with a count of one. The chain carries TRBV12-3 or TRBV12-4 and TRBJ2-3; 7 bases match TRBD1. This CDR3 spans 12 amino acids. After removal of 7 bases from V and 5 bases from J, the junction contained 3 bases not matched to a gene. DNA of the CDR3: TGTGCCAGCACCACAGGGGAAGATACGCAGTATTTT. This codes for CASTTGEDTQYF.

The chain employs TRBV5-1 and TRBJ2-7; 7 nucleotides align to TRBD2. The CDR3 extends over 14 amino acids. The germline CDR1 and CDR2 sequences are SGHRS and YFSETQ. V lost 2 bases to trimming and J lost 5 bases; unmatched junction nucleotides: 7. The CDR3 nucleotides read TGCGCCAGCAGCTTCGCGGGAGCAGTAAACGAGCAGTACTTC. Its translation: CASSFAGAVNEQYF.

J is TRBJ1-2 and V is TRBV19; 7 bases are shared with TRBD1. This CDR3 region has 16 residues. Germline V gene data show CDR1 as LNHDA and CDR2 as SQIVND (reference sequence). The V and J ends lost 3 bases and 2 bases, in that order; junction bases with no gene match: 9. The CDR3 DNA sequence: TGTGCCAGTAGTATCAGCCCGAGACAGGGAAACTATGGCTACACCTTC. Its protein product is CASSISPRQGNYGYTF.

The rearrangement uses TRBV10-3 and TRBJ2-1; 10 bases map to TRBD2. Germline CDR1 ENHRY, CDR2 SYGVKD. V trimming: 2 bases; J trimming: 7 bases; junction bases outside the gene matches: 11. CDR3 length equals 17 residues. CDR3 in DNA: TGTGCCATCAGTGAGGGACGAAGCGGGAGGGCTCGGAATGAGCAGTTCTTC. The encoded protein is CAISEGRSGRARNEQFF.

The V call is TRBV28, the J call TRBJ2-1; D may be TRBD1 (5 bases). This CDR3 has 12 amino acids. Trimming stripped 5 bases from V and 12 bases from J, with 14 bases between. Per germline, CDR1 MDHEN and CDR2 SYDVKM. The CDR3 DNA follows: TGTGCCAGCAGTCCAACGACAGTCGGGCAGTTCTTC. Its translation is CASSPTTVGQFF.

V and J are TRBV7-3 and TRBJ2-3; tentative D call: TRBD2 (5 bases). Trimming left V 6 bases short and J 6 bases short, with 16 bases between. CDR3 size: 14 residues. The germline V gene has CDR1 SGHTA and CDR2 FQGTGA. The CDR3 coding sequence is TGTGCCAGCAGTTCCGGCCCAGCGGATGATACGCAGTATTTT. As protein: CASSSGPADDTQYF.

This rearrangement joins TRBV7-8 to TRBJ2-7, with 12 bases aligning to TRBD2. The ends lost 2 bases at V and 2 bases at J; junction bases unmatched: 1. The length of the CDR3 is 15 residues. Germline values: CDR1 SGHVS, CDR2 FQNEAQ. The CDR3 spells CASSLLAGGPYEQYF. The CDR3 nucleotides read TGTGCCAGCAGCTTACTAGCGGGAGGGCCCTACGAGCAGTACTTC.

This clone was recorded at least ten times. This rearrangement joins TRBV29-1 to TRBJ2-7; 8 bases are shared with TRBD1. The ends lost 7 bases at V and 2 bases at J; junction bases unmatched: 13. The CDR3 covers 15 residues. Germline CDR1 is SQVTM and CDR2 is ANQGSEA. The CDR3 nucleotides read TGCAGCGCTGGGGCCCGGACAGGGAAACCCTACGAGCAGTACTTC. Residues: CSAGARTGKPYEQYF.

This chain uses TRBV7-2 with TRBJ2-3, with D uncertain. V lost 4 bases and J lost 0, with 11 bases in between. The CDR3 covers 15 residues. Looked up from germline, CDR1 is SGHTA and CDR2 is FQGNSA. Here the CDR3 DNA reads TGTGCCAGCAGCTCTTACAGATCTAGCACAGATACGCAGTATTTT. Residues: CASSSYRSSTDTQYF.

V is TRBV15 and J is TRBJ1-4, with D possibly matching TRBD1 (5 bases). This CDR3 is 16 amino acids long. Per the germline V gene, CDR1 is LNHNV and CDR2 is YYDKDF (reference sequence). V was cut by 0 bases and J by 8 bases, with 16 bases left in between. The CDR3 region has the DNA TGTGCCACCAGCAGAGATCGATCCAGGGTCTACGAAAAACTGTTTTTT. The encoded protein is CATSRDRSRVYEKLFF.

DNA for the CDR3: TGTGCCACCAGTCCACAGGGGCCCTCCTACGAGCAGTACTTC. Its protein product is CATSPQGPSYEQYF. This chain links TRBV24-1 with TRBJ2-7; 7 bases are shared with TRBD1. With 6 bases clipped from V and 0 bases from J, the junction kept 4 bases outside the gene matches. This CDR3 has 14 amino acids. Per germline, CDR1 KGHDR and CDR2 SFDVKD.

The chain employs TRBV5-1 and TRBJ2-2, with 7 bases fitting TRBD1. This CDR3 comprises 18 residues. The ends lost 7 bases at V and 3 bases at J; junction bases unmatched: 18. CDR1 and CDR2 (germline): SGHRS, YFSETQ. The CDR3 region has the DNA TGCGCCAGCTTTGAGGGAGCGTTCTCGAGGGGGCACACCGGGGAGCTGTTTTTT. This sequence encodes CASFEGAFSRGHTGELFF. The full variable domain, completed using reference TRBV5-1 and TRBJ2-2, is KAGVTQTPRYLIKTRGQQVTLSCSPISGHRSVSWYQQTPGQGLQFLFEYFSETQRNKGNFPGRFSGRQFSNSRSEMNVSTLELGDSALYLCASFEGAFSRGHTGELFFGEGSRLTVL.

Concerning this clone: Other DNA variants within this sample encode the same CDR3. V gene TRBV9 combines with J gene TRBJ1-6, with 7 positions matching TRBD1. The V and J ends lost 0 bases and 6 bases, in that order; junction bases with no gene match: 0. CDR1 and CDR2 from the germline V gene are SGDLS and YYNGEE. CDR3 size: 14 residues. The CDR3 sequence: CASSVGQGNSPLHF. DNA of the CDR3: TGTGCCAGCAGCGTAGGACAGGGTAATTCACCCCTCCACTTT.

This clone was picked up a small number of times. CDR3 loop: CASSTPRDRRYGYTF. In nucleotides, the CDR3 is TGTGCCAGTAGTACCCCCAGAGACAGGCGCTATGGCTACACCTTC. This chain links TRBV19 with TRBJ1-2; D possibly corresponds to TRBD1 (6 bases). Germline values: CDR1 LNHDA, CDR2 SQIVND (reference sequence). The CDR3 is 15 residues long. Trimming stripped 4 bases from V and 4 bases from J, with 16 bases between.